This is a list of T cell receptor beta chains from one sample in a study of a mutant IDH1 vaccine in newly diagnosed glioma. Some clones are missing from TCRdb's copy, which holds only in-frame ones; the method was immunoSEQ multiplex PCR. Of about 92,000 clones listed, about 80% were seen once; the top ten hold 7% to 9%. This sample comprised PBMCs, obtained from a glioma patient treated with radiotherapy, temozolomide or both. The receptors were gathered from a woman in her forties or fifties with glioma. Both conserved end residues are part of each CDR3. Each record gives: clone size, V gene, J gene, D gene, CDR3 protein, CDR3 DNA. D genes are given only for firm matches. For some rows the clone size is stated as once, few or many, or as a class when expanded; others skip it.

size: .; V: TRBV19; J: TRBJ1-3; D: TRBD1; CDR3: CASGISRGLGNTIYF; DNA: TGTGCCAGTGGTATAAGCAGGGGGCTAGGAAACACCATATATTTT
size: .; V: TRBV9; J: TRBJ1-5; D: .; CDR3: CASSADSGNQPQHF; DNA: TGTGCCAGCAGCGCCGACAGTGGGAATCAGCCCCAGCATTTT
size: .; V: TRBV5-1; J: TRBJ2-1; D: .; CDR3: CASSFSFNEQFF; DNA: TGCGCCAGCAGCTTCAGCTTCAATGAGCAGTTCTTC
size: .; V: TRBV5-5; J: TRBJ1-5; D: TRBD1; CDR3: CASSSLGQGGQPQHF; DNA: TGTGCCAGCAGCTCACTTGGACAGGGAGGTCAGCCCCAGCATTTT
size: .; V: TRBV5-1; J: TRBJ2-7; D: .; CDR3: CASSLTLYEQYF; DNA: TGCGCCAGCAGCTTGACCCTCTACGAGCAGTACTTC
size: once; V: TRBV5-8; J: TRBJ1-3; D: .; CDR3: CASSLGAARSGNTIYF; DNA: TGTGCCAGCAGCCTGGGGGCAGCGCGCTCTGGAAACACCATATATTTT
size: .; V: TRBV19; J: TRBJ1-5; D: .; CDR3: CASSMFGQQSQPQHF; DNA: TGTGCCAGTAGTATGTTTGGGCAGCAGTCTCAGCCCCAGCATTTT
size: .; V: TRBV9; J: TRBJ2-3; D: TRBD2; CDR3: CASSVGGGGAGDTQYF; DNA: TGTGCCAGCAGCGTAGGTGGCGGGGGGGCGGGAGATACGCAGTATTTT
size: .; V: TRBV6-5; J: TRBJ1-1; D: .; CDR3: CASSSSGKHTEAFF; DNA: TGTGCCAGCAGTTCCTCAGGTAAACACACTGAAGCTTTCTTT
size: .; V: TRBV5-1; J: TRBJ2-3; D: .; CDR3: CASSTGQSTDTGTQYF; DNA: TGCGCCAGCAGCACCGGACAGTCCACAGATACGGGTACGCAGTATTTT
size: .; V: TRBV5-1; J: TRBJ1-1; D: TRBD1; CDR3: CASSLKGAASEAFF; DNA: TGCGCCAGCAGCTTGAAGGGGGCGGCCTCCGAAGCTTTCTTT
size: few; V: TRBV30; J: TRBJ1-5; D: .; CDR3: CAWSVSNQPQHF; DNA: TGTGCCTGGAGCGTTAGCAATCAGCCCCAGCATTTT
size: .; V: TRBV9; J: TRBJ1-1; D: .; CDR3: CASSVATVPTEAFF; DNA: TGTGCCAGCAGCGTAGCTACGGTCCCCACTGAAGCTTTCTTT
size: .; V: TRBV4-3; J: TRBJ2-3; D: TRBD1; CDR3: CASRLEVGQAEDTQYF; DNA: TGCGCCAGCAGACTAGAGGTAGGACAGGCGGAAGATACGCAGTATTTT
size: once; V: TRBV5-1; J: TRBJ2-2; D: .; CDR3: CASRTEANTGELFF; DNA: TGCGCCAGCAGGACAGAGGCGAACACCGGGGAGCTGTTTTTT
size: .; V: TRBV19; J: TRBJ1-1; D: .; CDR3: CATGVGRLNTEAFF; DNA: TGTGCCACCGGTGTAGGCAGATTGAACACTGAAGCTTTCTTT
size: .; V: TRBV5-1; J: TRBJ2-1; D: .; CDR3: CASSLAAGFGVYEQFF; DNA: TGCGCCAGCAGCTTGGCGGCGGGATTCGGGGTGTATGAGCAGTTCTTC
size: .; V: TRBV5-6; J: TRBJ2-3; D: .; CDR3: CASSLGTTDTQYF; DNA: TGTGCCAGCAGCTTGGGAACCACAGATACGCAGTATTTT
size: .; V: TRBV7-2; J: TRBJ1-5; D: .; CDR3: CASRFRQSSNQPQHF; DNA: TGTGCCAGCAGATTTCGACAGAGTAGCAATCAGCCCCAGCATTTT
size: .; V: TRBV20-1; J: TRBJ1-2; D: .; CDR3: CSASRVYGYTF; DNA: TGCAGTGCTAGCCGAGTCTATGGCTACACCTTC
size: .; V: TRBV5-8; J: TRBJ1-2; D: TRBD1; CDR3: CASIRDRGDYGYTF; DNA: TGTGCCAGCATCAGAGACAGGGGCGACTATGGCTACACCTTC
size: .; V: TRBV5-1; J: TRBJ1-2; D: .; CDR3: CASSLPTGNYGYTF; DNA: TGCGCCAGCAGCTTGCCGACAGGAAACTATGGCTACACCTTC
size: .; V: TRBV5-4; J: TRBJ1-4; D: TRBD1; CDR3: CASSDRGYNEKLFF; DNA: TGTGCCAGCAGCGACAGGGGATATAATGAAAAACTGTTTTTT
size: once; V: TRBV7-2; J: TRBJ1-1; D: TRBD1; CDR3: CASSLEPPRTGGKAFF; DNA: TGTGCCAGCAGCTTAGAACCACCCAGGACAGGGGGTAAAGCTTTCTTT
size: .; V: TRBV7-8; J: TRBJ1-5; D: .; CDR3: CASSGDGGRQPQHF; DNA: TGTGCCAGCAGCGGGGACGGGGGAAGACAGCCCCAGCATTTT
size: .; V: TRBV14; J: TRBJ1-1; D: .; CDR3: CASSQNRVSTEAFF; DNA: TGTGCCAGCAGCCAAAACAGGGTGAGCACTGAAGCTTTCTTT
size: .; V: TRBV9; J: TRBJ2-1; D: TRBD2; CDR3: CASSVSGAPTDEQFF; DNA: TGTGCCAGCAGCGTCAGCGGGGCACCAACGGATGAGCAGTTCTTC
size: .; V: TRBV7-9; J: TRBJ2-3; D: .; CDR3: CASSLGQGLRDTQYF; DNA: TGTGCCAGCAGCTTAGGGCAGGGCCTAAGAGATACGCAGTATTTT
size: .; V: TRBV18; J: TRBJ1-2; D: TRBD1; CDR3: CASSPIQGADGYTF; DNA: TGTGCCAGCTCACCGATCCAGGGGGCAGATGGCTACACCTTC
size: .; V: TRBV6-6; J: TRBJ2-7; D: .; CDR3: CASSPRDEQYF; DNA: TGTGCCAGCAGTCCCAGGGACGAGCAGTACTTC
size: few; V: TRBV11-2; J: TRBJ1-6; D: .; CDR3: CASSSPTAPNSPLHF; DNA: TGTGCCAGCAGCTCCCCTACGGCCCCGAATTCACCCCTCCACTTT
size: .; V: TRBV5-8; J: TRBJ2-5; D: .; CDR3: CASSPGATLQETQYF; DNA: TGTGCCAGCAGCCCGGGAGCGACACTCCAAGAGACCCAGTACTTC
size: .; V: TRBV28; J: TRBJ1-6; D: .; CDR3: CASGGQSLGDSPLHF; DNA: TGTGCCAGCGGAGGACAGTCACTTGGGGATTCACCCCTCCACTTT
size: .; V: TRBV2; J: TRBJ1-5; D: .; CDR3: CASSERAGSGGNQPQHF; DNA: TGTGCCAGCAGTGAACGGGCAGGGTCGGGAGGTAATCAGCCCCAGCATTTT
size: few; V: TRBV11-2; J: TRBJ1-3; D: .; CDR3: CASSLEPGSISGNTIYF; DNA: TGTGCCAGCAGCTTAGAACCAGGGTCAATCTCTGGAAACACCATATATTTT
size: .; V: TRBV5-8; J: TRBJ1-1; D: .; CDR3: CASRSRGTEAFF; DNA: TGTGCCAGCAGGTCGAGGGGTACTGAAGCTTTCTTT
size: .; V: TRBV19; J: TRBJ2-7; D: TRBD1; CDR3: CASSISGQGSYEQYF; DNA: TGTGCCAGTAGTATTTCGGGACAGGGCTCCTACGAGCAGTACTTC
size: few; V: TRBV5-5; J: TRBJ2-7; D: TRBD1; CDR3: CASSLAGQELYEQYF; DNA: TGTGCCAGCAGCTTGGCCGGACAGGAACTCTACGAGCAGTACTTC
size: .; V: TRBV27; J: TRBJ1-6; D: .; CDR3: CASSTRQARSASIPLHF; DNA: TGTGCCAGCAGTACCCGACAGGCCCGGAGCGCTTCCATACCCCTCCACTTT
size: once; V: TRBV7-3; J: TRBJ2-5; D: TRBD1; CDR3: CASSRTGTGGETQYF; DNA: TGTGCCAGCAGCAGAACCGGGACAGGGGGAGAGACCCAGTACTTC